Each of the 3 T cell receptor beta chains below was sequenced from the same sample in a study of T-cell memory formation after mild COVID-19. TCRdb reprocessed the 5' RACE reads with MiXCR, giving one entry per CDR3 protein. The sample yields fewer than 700,000 distinct CDR3 sequences, around 17% seen once. Sequences were obtained from PBMCs or a T cell subset sorted from them (not recorded which). These receptors were collected from an adult woman who had mild COVID-19 (a few samples of this study predate the infection). Cell type and time point are not known.

This clonotype was seen more than once but under ten times. The chain recombines TRBV13 with TRBJ2-5; 8 nucleotides agree with TRBD1. The CDR3 covers 16 residues. V shed 0 bases and J 0 bases; nucleotides not matched to a gene: 3. Germline V gene lookup returns CDR1 PRHDT and CDR2 FYEKMQ (reference sequence). CDR3: CASSLGQGANQETQYF. The CDR3 DNA reads TGTGCCAGCAGCTTAGGTCAGGGGGCGAACCAAGAGACCCAGTACTTC.

There are many counts of this clonotype. The chain carries TRBV4-1 and TRBJ2-2; D possibly matches TRBD1 or TRBD2 (5 bases each). The CDR3 sequence is 14 residues long. Germline V CDR1 and CDR2: MGHRA, YSYEKL. Deletions cut 8 bases from V and 0 bases from J, with 10 bases between. The DNA for the CDR3 is TGCGCCAGCGGGACGGCCTCGAACACCGGGGAGCTGTTTTTT. Translating it yields CASGTASNTGELFF.

The chain employs TRBV7-2 and TRBJ2-7, with 8 bases fitting TRBD2. CDR1 and CDR2 from the germline V gene are SGHTA and FQGNSA. The CDR3 totals 18 residues. V was clipped by 3 bases and J by 2 bases; unmatched bases: 15. The CDR3: CASSFNPGASGYTYEQYF. DNA for the CDR3: TGTGCCAGCAGCTTCAACCCCGGGGCTAGCGGGTACACCTACGAGCAGTACTTC.